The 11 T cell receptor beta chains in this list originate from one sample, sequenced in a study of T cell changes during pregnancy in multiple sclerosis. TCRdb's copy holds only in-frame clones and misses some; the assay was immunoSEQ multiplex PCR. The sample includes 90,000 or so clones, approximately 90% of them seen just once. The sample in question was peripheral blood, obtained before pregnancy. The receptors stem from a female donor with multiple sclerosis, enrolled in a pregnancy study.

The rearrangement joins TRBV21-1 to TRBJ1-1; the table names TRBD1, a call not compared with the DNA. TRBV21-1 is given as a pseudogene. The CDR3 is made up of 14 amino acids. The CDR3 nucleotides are TGTGCCAGCAGCAAGAGGGGGCGCTTACCTGAAGCTTTCTTT. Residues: CASSKRGRLPEAFF.

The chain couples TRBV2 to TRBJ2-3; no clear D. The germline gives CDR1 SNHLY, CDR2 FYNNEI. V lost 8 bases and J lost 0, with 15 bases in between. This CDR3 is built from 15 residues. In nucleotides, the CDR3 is TGTGCCAGCTCGCGAGCGAGAGTCAGCACAGATACGCAGTATTTT. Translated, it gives CASSRARVSTDTQYF.

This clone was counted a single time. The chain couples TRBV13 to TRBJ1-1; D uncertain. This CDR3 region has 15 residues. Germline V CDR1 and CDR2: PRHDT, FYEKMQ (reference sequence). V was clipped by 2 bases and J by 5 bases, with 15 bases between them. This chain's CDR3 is CASSLIRRPGTEAFF. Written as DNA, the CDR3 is TGTGCCAGCAGCTTAATACGCCGGCCGGGGACTGAAGCTTTCTTT.

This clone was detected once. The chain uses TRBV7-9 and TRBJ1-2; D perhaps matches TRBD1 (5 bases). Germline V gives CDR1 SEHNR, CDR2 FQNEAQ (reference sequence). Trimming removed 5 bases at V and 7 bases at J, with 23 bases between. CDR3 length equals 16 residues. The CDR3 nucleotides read TGTGCCAGCAGCCCCGCGACCAGACAGTGGAGGGGTGGCTACACCTTC. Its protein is CASSPATRQWRGGYTF. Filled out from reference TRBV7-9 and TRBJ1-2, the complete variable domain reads DTGVSQNPRHKITKRGQNVTFRCDPISEHNRLYWYRQTLGQGPEFLTYFQNEAQLEKSRLLSDRFSAERPKGSFSTLEIQRTEQGDSAMYLCASSPATRQWRGGYTFGSGTRLTVV.

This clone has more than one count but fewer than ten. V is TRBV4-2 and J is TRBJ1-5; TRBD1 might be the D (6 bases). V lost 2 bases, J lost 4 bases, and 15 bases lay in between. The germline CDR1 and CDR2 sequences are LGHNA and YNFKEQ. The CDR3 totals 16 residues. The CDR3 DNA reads TGTGCCAGCAGCCAAACTCAGGGAGGGGGTAATCAGCCCCAGCATTTT. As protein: CASSQTQGGGNQPQHF.

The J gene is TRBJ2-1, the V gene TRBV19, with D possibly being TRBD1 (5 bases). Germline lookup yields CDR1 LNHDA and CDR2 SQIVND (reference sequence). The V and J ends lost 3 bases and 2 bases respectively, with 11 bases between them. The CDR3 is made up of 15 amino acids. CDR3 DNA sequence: TGTGCCAGTAGTATTGGGCAGGGCACCTACAATGAGCAGTTCTTC. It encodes CASSIGQGTYNEQFF.

Written as DNA, the CDR3 is TGTGCCAGCTCACCAATAATGGAGACCCAGTACTTC. Translated, it gives CASSPIMETQYF. The gene calls are TRBV18 and TRBJ2-5; D remains unclear. Trimming removed 2 bases from V and 5 bases from J, with 6 bases in between. This CDR3 spans 12 amino acids. Germline CDR1 reads KGHSH; CDR2 reads LQKENI.

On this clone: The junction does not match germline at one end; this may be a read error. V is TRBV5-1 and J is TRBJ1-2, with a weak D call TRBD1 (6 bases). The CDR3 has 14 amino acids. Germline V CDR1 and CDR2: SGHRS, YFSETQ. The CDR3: CASSYAGANYGYTF. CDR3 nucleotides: TGCGCCAGCAGCTATGCAGGGGCTAATTATGGCTACACCTTC.

CDR3 residues: CASSPPRDRDTDTQYF. DNA of the CDR3: TGTGCCAGCTCACCACCCCGGGACAGGGACACAGATACGCAGTATTTT. The chain uses TRBV18 and TRBJ2-3, with 9 nucleotides matching TRBD1. The V gene end was trimmed by 0 bases and the J gene end by 2 bases; junction bases not matched to a gene: 3. The germline gives CDR1 KGHSH, CDR2 LQKENI. The CDR3 totals 16 residues.

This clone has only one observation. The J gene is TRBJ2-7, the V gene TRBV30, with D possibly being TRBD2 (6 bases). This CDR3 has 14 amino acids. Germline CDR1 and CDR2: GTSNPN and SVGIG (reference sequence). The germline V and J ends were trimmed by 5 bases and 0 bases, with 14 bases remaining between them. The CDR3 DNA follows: TGTGCCTGGTCCCCGCGGGGAAGCTCCTACGAGCAGTACTTC. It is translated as CAWSPRGSSYEQYF.

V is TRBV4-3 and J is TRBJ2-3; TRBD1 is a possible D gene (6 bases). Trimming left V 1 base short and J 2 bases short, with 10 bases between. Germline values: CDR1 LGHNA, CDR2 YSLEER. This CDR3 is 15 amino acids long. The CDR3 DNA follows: TGCGCCAGCAGCCAAGGGGGACACTACACAGATACGCAGTATTTT. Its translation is CASSQGGHYTDTQYF.